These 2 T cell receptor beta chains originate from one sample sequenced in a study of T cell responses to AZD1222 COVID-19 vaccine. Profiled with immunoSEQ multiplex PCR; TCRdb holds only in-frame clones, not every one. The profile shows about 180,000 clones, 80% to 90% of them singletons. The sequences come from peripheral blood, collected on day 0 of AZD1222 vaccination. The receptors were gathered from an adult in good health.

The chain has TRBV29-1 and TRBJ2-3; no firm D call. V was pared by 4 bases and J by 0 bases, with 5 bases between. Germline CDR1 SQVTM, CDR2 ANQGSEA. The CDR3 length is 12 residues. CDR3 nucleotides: TGCAGCGTTGGAGGAAGCACAGATACGCAGTATTTT. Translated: CSVGGSTDTQYF.

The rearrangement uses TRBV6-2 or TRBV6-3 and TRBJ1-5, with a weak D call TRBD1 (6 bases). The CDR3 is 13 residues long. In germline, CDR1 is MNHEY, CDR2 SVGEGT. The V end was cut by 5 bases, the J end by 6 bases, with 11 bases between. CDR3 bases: TGTGCCAGCAGTCCCACAGGGAGTCAGCCCCAGCATTTT. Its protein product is CASSPTGSQPQHF.